This T cell receptor (beta chain) was obtained from a study of cytomegalovirus exposure and HLA in healthy donors. PCR primers comprised 60 Vbeta and 13 Jbeta primers. Libraries were prepared by immunoSEQ multiplex PCR; TCRdb keeps only in-frame clonotypes and omits some of them. The sample lists about 160,000 clones; roughly 81% were seen once. Germline lookup yields CDR1 SGDLS and CDR2 YYNGEE. V lost 3 bases and J lost 2; bases outside the gene matches: 16. The CDR3 loop spans 20 amino acids. This clone was observed a few times. The antigen is not known. Study-level points and caveats: Sequencing depth across donors, presence/absence analyses assumed, was roughly uniform. The authors later found HLA-associated TCR beta chains more clonally expanded than equally common others.

Material: PBMCs. The chain couples TRBV9 to TRBJ2-1; 11 bases agree with TRBD2. The receptor was isolated from a woman in her forties or fifties in good health and CMV-seronegative. The CDR3 spells CASSASTGTSGLTTYNEQFF. In nucleotides, the CDR3 is TGTGCCAGCAGCGCCTCAACCGGGACTAGCGGTCTCACCACCTACAATGAGCAGTTCTTC.